This T cell receptor beta chain was found in a study of CD8 T cells in Susac syndrome. The germline V gene encodes CDR1 SGHAT and CDR2 FQNNGV. Trimming took off 1 base at V and 4 bases at J, with 5 bases between the two ends. The CDR3 consists of 13 residues. In contrast to the negatively isolated CD8+ and CD4+ T cells, TEMRA cells were FACS-enriched. It was with random hexamers that roughly 0.45 to 1 ug RNA was reverse transcribed. MiXCR, run by TCRdb on the immunoSEQ multiplex PCR reads, gives a single entry per CDR3 protein. The profile shows approximately 170,000 distinct CDR3 sequences, about 92% of them singletons.

The TCR comes from a human donor in good health. The sequenced sample was CD4+ T cells from PBMCs. The rearrangement uses TRBV11-2 and TRBJ2-1, with D hard to call. CDR3 sequence: CASSLVGYNEQFF. The CDR3 DNA reads TGTGCCAGCAGCTTAGTTGGGTACAATGAGCAGTTCTTC. Supplemented by reference TRBV11-2 and TRBJ2-1, the full variable domain reads EAGVAQSPRYKIIEKRQSVAFWCNPISGHATLYWYQQILGQGPKLLIQFQNNGVVDDSQLPKDRFSAERLKGVDSTLKIQPAKLEDSAVYLCASSLVGYNEQFFGPGTRLTVL.